Listed below are T cell receptor beta chains from one sample, sequenced in a study of blood T cell repertoires in COVID-19. This table comes from immunoSEQ multiplex PCR, and its TCRdb copy is limited to in-frame clones, with some not included. The sample shows 250,000 to 350,000 clones, approximately 87% of them seen only once. The sequenced sample consisted of peripheral blood. These receptors were collected from a woman between 50 and 59 years old who had recovered from COVID-19. CDR3s include the opening cysteine and the closing phenylalanine or tryptophan. The D gene is left open where the match is weak. Clone size is shown for a subset of rows, as once, few, many or a class of expanded clone.

abundance | j_gene | v_gene | d_gene | CDR3nt | CDR3aa
NA | TRBJ1-1 | TRBV3-1/TRBV3-2 | NA | TGTGCCAGCAGCCAGAACAGTAGAAACACTGAAGCTTTCTTT | CASSQNSRNTEAFF
NA | TRBJ1-1 | TRBV28 | NA | TGTGCCAGCATCCGGGGGGGGTCCACTGAAGCTTTCTTT | CASIRGGSTEAFF
NA | TRBJ1-4 | TRBV10-3 | NA | TGTGCCATCAGTGAGGGTCAGGGGAATGAAAAACTGTTTTTT | CAISEGQGNEKLFF
NA | TRBJ2-1 | TRBV9 | TRBD2 | TGTGCCAGCAGCGTAGCCCCTAGCGGGATCAATGAGCAGTTCTTC | CASSVAPSGINEQFF
once | TRBJ1-2 | TRBV28 | NA | TGTGCCAGCAGTCCAGATTCACCCCGGGGGTATGGCTACACCTTC | CASSPDSPRGYGYTF
NA | TRBJ2-1 | TRBV5-6 | TRBD2 | TGTGCCAGCAGCTCCGACTGGACGAAGCGGGGGTTCTTC | CASSSDWTKRGFF
NA | TRBJ1-2 | TRBV6-6 | NA | TGTGCCAGCAGCGAAGGACAGACCCGATATGGCTACACCTTC | CASSEGQTRYGYTF
NA | TRBJ2-5 | TRBV19 | NA | TGTGCCAGTAGTCTGGACAGCCAAGAGACCCAGTACTTC | CASSLDSQETQYF
NA | TRBJ2-3 | TRBV24-1 | TRBD2 | TGTGCCACCAGTGACGTAGCGGGAGTGAGCACAGATACGCAGTATTTT | CATSDVAGVSTDTQYF
NA | TRBJ2-7 | TRBV18 | TRBD1 | TGTGCCAGCTCAACATACACCGGGACAGGTTCCTACGAGCAGTACTTC | CASSTYTGTGSYEQYF
NA | TRBJ1-5 | TRBV19 | TRBD1 | TGTGCCACCGATGCAGGGGGAGGCAATCAGCCCCAGCATTTT | CATDAGGGNQPQHF
few | TRBJ1-1 | TRBV5-5 | NA | TGTGCCAGCAGCTGGGGACTGATCGCGAACACTGAAGCTTTCTTT | CASSWGLIANTEAFF
NA | TRBJ2-7 | TRBV20-1 | NA | TGCAGTGCCGCAGGCTCTTCCGAGCAGTACTTC | CSAAGSSEQYF
NA | TRBJ2-1 | TRBV27 | TRBD1 | TGTGCCAGCAGTCCCCCAAGCGGGACAGGGGCCTACAATGAGCAGTTCTTC | CASSPPSGTGAYNEQFF
once | TRBJ2-7 | TRBV5-1 | TRBD1 | TGCGCCAGCAGCTTGAGGACAGGGGTTAACGAGCAGTACTTC | CASSLRTGVNEQYF